This T cell receptor beta chain was retrieved from a study of blood T cell repertoires in COVID-19. In the study overall: The analysed material was cDNA or gDNA that came from T cells, B-cell-depleted T cells, or PBMCs.

In the original analysis: Estimation of nucleated cell counts was performed using reference gene primer amplification. Repertoires were generated with immunoSEQ multiplex PCR, while TCRdb's copy carries only in-frame clones and drops some. The V and J calls and the clone size are those of that table, but D and trimming were determined from the DNA. The sample lists 70,000 or so clones, about nine tenths occurring once. Germline loops: CDR1 MNHNY, CDR2 SVGAGI (reference sequence). The CDR3 loop spans 15 amino acids. The ends were cut back, 0 bases at V and 0 bases at J, with 6 bases in the middle. The sample was peripheral blood. The clonotype comes from a human donor in a cohort sampled during active COVID-19. The chain links TRBV6-6 to TRBJ1-5, with no clear D. CDR3 residues: CASSYSEGSNQPQHF. Written as DNA, the CDR3 is TGTGCCAGCAGTTACTCGGAGGGTAGCAATCAGCCCCAGCATTTT.